Each of the 32 T cell receptor beta chains below was sequenced from the same sample in a study of blood T cell repertoires in COVID-19. TCRdb's table, derived via immunoSEQ multiplex PCR, lists solely in-frame clones and lacks some. The repertoire holds approximately 64,000 clones, with 70% to 90% as singletons. Sequenced: PBMCs or T cells enriched from blood (not recorded which). Receptors originate from a woman aged 40 to 50 who had recovered from COVID-19.

J is TRBJ2-7 and V is TRBV4-1; 7 bases are a match to TRBD2. The CDR3 is 18 residues long. The J segment lost 3 bases and the V segment lost 1 base, leaving 15 bases of the junction unmatched. Germline V gene lookup returns CDR1 MGHRA and CDR2 YSYEKL. DNA of the CDR3: TGCGCCAGCAGCCAAGGGTCTTCTACCGGGACTATCAGCTACGAGCAGTACTTC. Translation: CASSQGSSTGTISYEQYF.

The chain employs TRBV12-5 and TRBJ1-1; D gene ambiguous. Between the trimmed V and J ends, which lost 6 bases and 6 bases, there was a span of 8 bases. This CDR3 has 11 amino acids. The germline CDR1 and CDR2 sequences are LGHNT and FRNRAP. CDR3 coding DNA: TGTGCTAGTGGACCCGGGTCTGAAGCTTTCTTT. This gives the protein CASGPGSEAFF.

A few counts support this clone. This sequence joins TRBV2 and TRBJ1-5; possible D gene TRBD1, 6 bases. The CDR3 totals 14 residues. Germline CDR1 is SNHLY and CDR2 is FYNNEI. V lost 6 bases and J 1 base, leaving 10 bases between the germline ends. CDR3 in amino acids: CASSRGQSNQPQHF. CDR3 DNA: TGTGCCAGCAGCCGCGGACAGAGCAATCAGCCCCAGCATTTT.

V is TRBV4-2 and J is TRBJ1-1, with unresolved D. The CDR3 has 12 residues. V lost 2 bases and J 7 bases, leaving 8 bases between the germline ends. Germline CDR1 reads LGHNA; CDR2 reads YNFKEQ. CDR3 coding DNA: TGTGCCAGCAGCCAACCCCATAGTGAAGCTTTCTTT. This encodes CASSQPHSEAFF.

The gene calls are TRBV27 and TRBJ1-5; a possible D gene is TRBD1 (6 bases). There are 15 residues in the CDR3. The germline V and J ends were trimmed by 11 bases and 7 bases, with 24 bases remaining between them. Germline V gene data show CDR1 as MNHEY and CDR2 as SMNVEV (reference sequence). CDR3 sequence reads: CALQAPWTVYQPQHF. The CDR3 nucleotides are TGTGCCCTACAGGCCCCCTGGACAGTCTACCAGCCCCAGCATTTT.

This clone was recorded once. The CDR3 protein is CASSLGLLAKNIQYF. The CDR3 DNA follows: TGTGCCAGCAGCTTGGGGCTACTAGCCAAAAACATTCAGTACTTC. The chain combines TRBV11-2 with TRBJ2-4, with D possibly being TRBD1 (5 bases). Germline V gene sequence: CDR1 SGHAT, CDR2 FQNNGV. Trimming removed 3 bases from V and 0 bases from J, with 9 bases in between. The CDR3 runs 15 residues. The full variable domain, completed using reference TRBV11-2 and TRBJ2-4, is EAGVAQSPRYKIIEKRQSVAFWCNPISGHATLYWYQQILGQGPKLLIQFQNNGVVDDSQLPKDRFSAERLKGVDSTLKIQPAKLEDSAVYLCASSLGLLAKNIQYFGAGTRLSVL.

This clone was seen a single time. The V gene is TRBV10-1, the J gene TRBJ2-7; TRBD1 might be the D (6 bases). Germline CDR1 reads WNHNN; CDR2 reads SYGVQD (reference sequence). V lost 3 bases to trimming and J lost 5 bases, with 17 bases between them. This CDR3 comprises 15 residues. CDR3 region: CASSEGQLGLDEQYF. The CDR3 nucleotides are TGCGCCAGCAGTGAAGGACAGCTCGGGCTTGACGAGCAGTACTTC.

V is TRBV5-6 and J is TRBJ2-1; D may be TRBD2 (5 bases). The CDR3 length is 13 residues. Germline loops: CDR1 SGHDT, CDR2 YYEEEE. V was clipped by 3 bases and J by 10 bases, with 14 bases between them. CDR3 loop: CASSWRTGKEQFF. The CDR3 coding sequence is TGTGCCAGCAGCTGGAGGACCGGTAAGGAGCAGTTCTTC. Filled out from reference TRBV5-6 and TRBJ2-1, the complete variable domain reads DAGVTQSPTHLIKTRGQQVTLRCSPKSGHDTVSWYQQALGQGPQFIFQYYEEEERQRGNFPDRFSGHQFPNYSSELNVNALLLGDSALYLCASSWRTGKEQFFGPGTRLTVL.

The rearrangement links TRBV18 to TRBJ1-2, with 7 bases lining up with TRBD1. Germline CDR1 and CDR2: KGHSH and LQKENI. J was trimmed by 5 bases and V by 3 bases; bases with no gene match: 21. This CDR3 is built from 19 residues. CDR3 in DNA: TGTGCCAGCTCACCTATTACCACACGACAGGGAAACAAGGTATATGGCTACACCTTC. Translating gives CASSPITTRQGNKVYGYTF. The full variable domain, rest sourced from reference TRBV18 and TRBJ1-2, is NAGVMQNPRHLVRRRGQEARLRCSPMKGHSHVYWYRQLPEEGLKFMVYLQKENIIDESGMPKERFSAEFPKEGPSILRIQQVVRGDSAAYFCASSPITTRQGNKVYGYTFGSGTRLTVV.

The rearrangement joins TRBV7-7 to TRBJ2-2; tentative D call: TRBD1 (6 bases). CDR3 length equals 18 residues. Between the trimmed V and J ends, which lost 5 bases and 2 bases, there was a span of 21 bases. Germline loops: CDR1 SSHAT, CDR2 FNYEAQ (reference sequence). In DNA form, the CDR3 reads TGTGCCAGCAGCCCCCTCTCCGGGACACAGGTTAACACCGGGGAGCTGTTTTTT. The encoded protein is CASSPLSGTQVNTGELFF.

The V and J genes are TRBV15 and TRBJ1-1, with TRBD1 as a possible D gene (5 bases). In germline, CDR1 is LNHNV, CDR2 YYDKDF (reference sequence). Deletions cut 0 bases from V and 0 bases from J, with 14 bases between. The CDR3 runs 17 residues. For the CDR3, the DNA is TGTGCCACCAGCAGAGAATCGGCGGACAAGTTGAACACTGAAGCTTTCTTT. It codes for CATSRESADKLNTEAFF.

This chain joins TRBV3-1 (or the pseudogene TRBV3-2) and TRBJ2-1; TRBD1 agrees at 8 bases. CDR1 is LGHDT, CDR2 YNNKEL, per germline (reference sequence). V shed 4 bases, J shed 7 bases, and the junction held 6 bases outside the gene matches. The CDR3 consists of 14 residues. CDR3 residues: CASSPANRGNEQFF. In nucleotides, the CDR3 is TGTGCCAGCAGCCCGGCAAACAGGGGGAATGAGCAGTTCTTC.

The chain uses TRBV2 and TRBJ2-5; D possibly corresponds to TRBD2 (7 bases). Per the germline V gene, CDR1 is SNHLY and CDR2 is FYNNEI. This CDR3 spans 15 amino acids. V gave up 4 bases and J gave up 0 bases, with 12 bases separating them. The CDR3 DNA reads as TGTGCCAGCAGTGGTGGGGGGGCTCACCAAGAGACCCAGTACTTC. This codes for CASSGGGAHQETQYF.

The chain combines TRBV25-1 with TRBJ1-2; 9 bases are a match to TRBD1. CDR1 and CDR2 (germline): MGHDK, SYGVNS. The CDR3 is 15 residues long. J was trimmed by 6 bases and V by 5 bases; bases with no gene match: 10. For the CDR3, the DNA is TGTGCCAGCAGTCAAGGACAGGGGACGCTACATGGCTACACCTTC. This sequence encodes CASSQGQGTLHGYTF.

The chain is built from TRBV27 and TRBJ1-4; 10 nucleotides line up with TRBD1. CDR3 length: 12 amino acids. The J segment lost 12 bases and the V segment lost 6 bases, leaving 4 bases of the junction unmatched. The germline V gene has CDR1 MNHEY and CDR2 SMNVEV (reference sequence). CDR3 amino acids: CASRDRGTELFF. DNA for the CDR3: TGTGCCAGCAGGGACAGGGGGACGGAACTGTTTTTT. The complete variable domain, with remaining parts taken from reference TRBV27 and TRBJ1-4, reads EAQVTQNPRYLITVTGKKLTVTCSQNMNHEYMSWYRQDPGLGLRQIYYSMNVEVTDKGDVPEGYKVSRKEKRNFPLILESPSPNQTSLYFCASRDRGTELFFGSGTQLSVL.

The chain employs TRBV7-9 and TRBJ2-7; 8 bases line up with TRBD1. Trimming at V came to 5 bases and at J to 3 bases, leaving 9 bases not matched to a gene. The CDR3 consists of 15 residues. The V gene's germline CDR1 is SEHNR and CDR2 FQNEAQ (reference sequence). The CDR3 region has the DNA TGTGCCAGCAGCCGGACAGGGCCTCGGGTCTACGAGCAGTACTTC. Its translation: CASSRTGPRVYEQYF.

This chain joins TRBV20-1 and TRBJ1-2, with D unclear. This CDR3 has 11 residues. Germline CDR1 is DFQATT and CDR2 is SNEGSKA (reference sequence). V lost 4 bases, J lost 8 bases, and 11 bases lay in between. CDR3 nucleotides: TGCAGTGCTAAACGCGGCTGGGGCTACACCTTC. It encodes CSAKRGWGYTF.

V is TRBV19 and J is TRBJ2-6, with D possibly matching TRBD1 (5 bases). Germline V gene sequence: CDR1 LNHDA, CDR2 SQIVND (reference sequence). Trimming stripped 3 bases from V and 0 bases from J, with 12 bases between. The CDR3 loop spans 17 amino acids. CDR3 nucleotide sequence: TGTGCCAGTAGTATGCTCCAGGGAAACTCTGGGGCCAACGTCCTGACTTTC. Its protein is CASSMLQGNSGANVLTF. The complete variable domain, with remaining parts taken from reference TRBV19 and TRBJ2-6, reads DGGITQSPKYLFRKEGQNVTLSCEQNLNHDAMYWYRQDPGQGLRLIYYSQIVNDFQKGDIAEGYSVSREKKESFPLTVTSAQKNPTAFYLCASSMLQGNSGANVLTFGAGSRLTVL.

The chain employs TRBV19 and TRBJ2-3, with 7 bases matching TRBD2. Germline V lookup: CDR1 LNHDA, CDR2 SQIVND (reference sequence). CDR3 length equals 14 residues. V lost 7 bases, J lost 2 bases, and 6 bases stayed unmatched. CDR3 DNA sequence: TGTGCCAGTACAACGGCGGGGGTCACAGATACGCAGTATTTT. The encoded protein is CASTTAGVTDTQYF.

The V and J genes are TRBV5-6 and TRBJ2-7, with 11 bases fitting TRBD1. CDR1 and CDR2 (germline): SGHDT, YYEEEE. After removal of 5 bases from V and 2 bases from J, the junction contained 3 bases not matched to a gene. The CDR3 covers 14 residues. The CDR3 DNA follows: TGTGCCAGCAGTCAGGGACAGGGGGCCTACGAGCAGTACTTC. Its translation is CASSQGQGAYEQYF.

The chain has TRBV10-3 and TRBJ2-1; 7 bases agree with TRBD1. The trim removed 8 bases at V and 4 bases at J, leaving 8 bases unmatched. CDR3 length equals 14 residues. Germline values: CDR1 ENHRY, CDR2 SYGVKD. CDR3 nucleotides: TGTGCCATCTCCCCCGGGACAGCATACAATGAGCAGTTCTTC. It translates to CAISPGTAYNEQFF.

The chain couples TRBV29-1 to TRBJ2-5, with a possible D match to TRBD2 (6 bases). Germline CDR1 is SQVTM and CDR2 is ANQGSEA. The CDR3 covers 13 residues. The V end lost 3 bases, the J end lost 5 bases, and 13 bases lay between the germline ends. The CDR3 is CSVDRVGGETQYF. Here the CDR3 DNA reads TGCAGCGTTGATCGCGTTGGGGGGGAGACCCAGTACTTC. Combining the CDR3 with reference TRBV29-1 and TRBJ2-5 gives the whole variable domain SAVISQKPSRDICQRGTSLTIQCQVDSQVTMMFWYRQQPGQSLTLIATANQGSEATYESGFVIDKFPISRPNLTFSTLTVSNMSPEDSSIYLCSVDRVGGETQYFGPGTRLLVL.

The genes are TRBV14 and TRBJ2-7; D is uncertain. The CDR3 has 13 amino acids. V was cut by 1 base and J by 3 bases, with 7 bases left in between. The germline V gene encodes CDR1 SGHDN and CDR2 FVKESK. The CDR3 reads CASSQVNNYEQYF. CDR3 nucleotides: TGTGCCAGCAGCCAAGTTAACAACTACGAGCAGTACTTC.

The rearrangement joins TRBV11-2 to TRBJ2-7; 9 bases line up with TRBD1. Trimming at V came to 4 bases and at J to 3 bases, leaving 10 bases not matched to a gene. CDR3 length: 16 residues. Per the germline V gene, CDR1 is SGHAT and CDR2 is FQNNGV. DNA for the CDR3: TGTGCCAGCAGCTCAGCACCGCCGGGACAGGGCTACGAGCAGTACTTC. It yields the protein CASSSAPPGQGYEQYF.

This clone has a single count. V usage is TRBV7-9 and J usage is TRBJ1-2, with TRBD1 matching over 11 bases. The CDR3 has 15 amino acids. V lost 5 bases, J lost 2 bases, and 4 bases stayed unmatched. Germline-derived CDR1 and CDR2 are SEHNR and FQNEAQ (reference sequence). The DNA for the CDR3 is TGTGCCAGCAGCCCCGGACAGGGGGCCAACTATGGCTACACCTTC. Amino acid sequence: CASSPGQGANYGYTF.

V usage is TRBV23-1 and J usage is TRBJ1-2; D unclear. TRBV23-1 is an ORF, with its function uncertain. The CDR3 totals 18 residues. V was pared by 0 bases and J by 5 bases, with 22 bases between. CDR3: CASSQSKEVGLSFYGYTF. The CDR3 nucleotides are TGCGCCAGCAGTCAATCGAAAGAAGTAGGACTTAGCTTTTATGGCTACACCTTC.

The chain has TRBV11-2 and TRBJ1-2; 8 bases map to TRBD1. The V and J ends lost 7 bases and 3 bases, in that order; junction bases with no gene match: 13. The CDR3 is made up of 16 amino acids. Germline CDR1 SGHAT, CDR2 FQNNGV. The CDR3 DNA sequence: TGTGCCAGCACTGATCTCCAAGGACAGGGCCACTATGGCTACACCTTC. Encoded protein: CASTDLQGQGHYGYTF. The entire variable domain, with the rest obtained from reference TRBV11-2 and TRBJ1-2, is as follows: EAGVAQSPRYKIIEKRQSVAFWCNPISGHATLYWYQQILGQGPKLLIQFQNNGVVDDSQLPKDRFSAERLKGVDSTLKIQPAKLEDSAVYLCASTDLQGQGHYGYTFGSGTRLTVV.

V gene TRBV7-9 combines with J gene TRBJ2-5; D unclear. V shed 0 bases and J shed 3 bases, with 11 bases lying between them. This CDR3 region has 15 residues. CDR1 is SEHNR, CDR2 FQNEAQ, per germline (reference sequence). The CDR3 region is CASSLASGAKETQYF. CDR3 nucleotide sequence: TGTGCCAGCAGCTTAGCGTCTGGTGCGAAAGAGACCCAGTACTTC.

The CDR3 sequence: CASSQRDTGELFF. The CDR3 DNA reads TGTGCCAGCAGCCAAAGAGACACCGGGGAGCTGTTTTTT. V is TRBV6-2 or TRBV6-3 and J is TRBJ2-2; D gene ambiguous. Trimming cost V 6 bases and J 3 bases, with 8 bases left between them. The CDR3 runs to 13 residues. Germline CDR1 MNHEY, CDR2 SVGEGT.

The CDR3 DNA follows: TGCAGCGTTGTTGGGGGGGGGACCACTGAAGCTTTCTTT. Its protein product is CSVVGGGTTEAFF. The V gene is TRBV29-1, the J gene TRBJ1-1; TRBD1 is a possible D gene (5 bases). The CDR3 contains 13 residues. V lost 4 bases and J lost 4, with 13 bases in between. The germline V gene encodes CDR1 SQVTM and CDR2 ANQGSEA.

The V and J genes are TRBV5-8 and TRBJ1-5, with D possibly TRBD1 on 6 matching bases. Trimming took 4 bases from V and 2 from J, leaving 13 bases between them. The length of the CDR3 is 15 residues. Germline lookup yields CDR1 SGHTS and CDR2 YDEGEE. CDR3 sequence reads: CASSLRGGRNQPQHF. CDR3 sequence (DNA): TGTGCCAGCAGCCTCAGGGGAGGGCGCAATCAGCCCCAGCATTTT.

J is TRBJ2-3 and V is TRBV9; tentative D call: TRBD2 (7 bases). Germline CDR1 and CDR2: SGDLS and YYNGEE. The length of the CDR3 is 16 residues. V shed 0 bases and J shed 4 bases, with 15 bases lying between them. The CDR3 DNA sequence: TGTGCCAGCAGCGTAGCTCGAGGGGGGGCCGCAGATACGCAGTATTTT. Translation: CASSVARGGAADTQYF.